This T cell receptor (beta chain) was sequenced during a study of T cells after yellow fever vaccination. V was clipped by 4 bases and J by 3 bases; unmatched bases: 7. In germline, CDR1 is SGHRS, CDR2 YFSETQ. The CDR3 has 16 residues. This clonotype was counted a few times. Production of TCR cDNA was by 5'RACE template switching, which also added a universal primer site and UMIs. TCRdb recomputed calls from the 5' RACE reads with MiXCR, one row per CDR3 protein. Here the sample spans roughly 520,000 distinct CDR3 sequences, roughly a fifth being singletons. The specimen was PBMCs, collected about 20 days after the first yellow fever vaccination. This receptor was identified in a man between 18 and 35 years old who received the YFV17D yellow fever vaccine. The chain carries TRBV5-1 and TRBJ2-1, with TRBD2 matching over 10 bases. The CDR3 loop is CASSRGASGGYNEQFF. For the CDR3, the DNA is TGCGCCAGCAGCCGGGGAGCTAGCGGGGGCTACAATGAGCAGTTCTTC.